Listed here are 9 T cell receptor beta chains from one sample, sequenced in a study of molecular identifiers for immune sequencing clone quantification. TCRdb re-derived calls from the PCR reads in MiXCR, one entry per CDR3 protein. The sample includes some 580,000 distinct CDR3 sequences, around 25% of them seen just once. The sequencing input was naive CD8+ T cells from blood, with Jurkat cell RNA spiked in. Regarding subset: FACS-sorted CD8+CD4-CCR7+CD45RA+ naive T cells. The origin of the receptors is a human donor in good health. Some libraries in this study had Jurkat cell RNA spiked in.

The rearrangement joins TRBV14 to TRBJ2-1; 9 bases are shared with TRBD2. The V gene end was trimmed by 0 bases and the J gene end by 5 bases; junction bases not matched to a gene: 5. Germline assignment: CDR1 SGHDN and CDR2 FVKESK. The CDR3 has 16 residues. The CDR3 protein is CASSQDWSSGNNEQFF. The CDR3 nucleotides are TGTGCCAGCAGCCAAGATTGGTCTAGCGGGAACAATGAGCAGTTCTTC.

The chain is built from TRBV19 and TRBJ2-3; either TRBD1 or TRBD2 may supply D (5 bases each). This CDR3 is 13 amino acids long. The germline V gene encodes CDR1 LNHDA and CDR2 SQIVND (reference sequence). V lost 6 bases and J 2 bases, leaving 9 bases between the germline ends. CDR3 protein: CASSEGITDTQYF. The CDR3 bases are TGTGCCAGTAGCGAGGGGATCACAGATACGCAGTATTTT. Full variable domain (rest looked up from reference TRBV19 and TRBJ2-3): DGGITQSPKYLFRKEGQNVTLSCEQNLNHDAMYWYRQDPGQGLRLIYYSQIVNDFQKGDIAEGYSVSREKKESFPLTVTSAQKNPTAFYLCASSEGITDTQYFGPGTRLTVL.

There are a few counts of this clonotype. The chain's CDR3 is CAWSAGVEAFF. In DNA, the CDR3 is TGTGCCTGGAGCGCGGGAGTTGAAGCTTTCTTT. This rearrangement joins TRBV30 to TRBJ1-1; D remains unclear. V lost 3 bases and J 7 bases, leaving 9 bases between the germline ends. The CDR3 totals 11 residues. Germline V gene data show CDR1 as GTSNPN and CDR2 as SVGIG (reference sequence).

This clonotype occurred a few times. This rearrangement joins TRBV7-9 to TRBJ1-1, with a possible D match to TRBD1 (5 bases). This CDR3 region has 16 residues. CDR1 is SEHNR and CDR2 is FQNEAQ in the germline V gene (reference sequence). V gave up 4 bases and J gave up 5 bases, with 20 bases separating them. CDR3 protein: CASSSDRGLMGTEAFF. The CDR3 coding sequence is TGTGCCAGCAGCTCCGATCGGGGCTTAATGGGGACTGAAGCTTTCTTT.

This clonotype was detected many times. The genes are TRBV20-1 and TRBJ1-5; no clear D. The CDR3 contains 16 residues. Germline V gives CDR1 DFQATT, CDR2 SNEGSKA (reference sequence). Deletions cut 0 bases from V and 0 bases from J, with 12 bases between. The CDR3 here is CSARDLRHHSNQPQHF. The CDR3 nucleotides read TGCAGTGCTAGAGATCTGCGCCACCATAGCAATCAGCCCCAGCATTTT.

Turning to this clonotype: Possible read error: a much larger clone is one base away. The chain joins TRBV30 to TRBJ2-3; D not certain. CDR1 and CDR2 (germline): GTSNPN, SVGIG (reference sequence). The CDR3 is 13 amino acids. The CDR3 coding sequence is TGTACCTGGAGTAGGTACCACACAGATACGCAGTATTTT. Protein product: CTWSRYHTDTQYF. The full variable domain, completed using reference TRBV30 and TRBJ2-3, is SQTIHQWPATLVQPVGSPLSLECTVEGTSNPNLYWYRQAAGRGLQLLFYSVGIGQISSEVPQNLSASRPQDRQFILSSKKLLLSDSGFYLCTWSRYHTDTQYFGPGTRLTVL.

V usage is TRBV10-3 and J usage is TRBJ1-1, with 11 positions matching TRBD1. The CDR3 totals 15 residues. After removal of 4 bases from V and 6 bases from J, the junction contained 7 bases not matched to a gene. CDR1 is ENHRY, CDR2 SYGVKD, per germline. The CDR3 region has the DNA TGTGCCATCAGTGGAGGACAGGGGGCGTTTTCTGAAGCTTTCTTT. It specifies CAISGGQGAFSEAFF.

The chain has TRBV20-1 and TRBJ2-7; the D gene is possibly TRBD1 (6 bases). V was shortened by 0 bases and J by 0 bases, with 15 bases between the two germline ends. Germline V gives CDR1 DFQATT, CDR2 SNEGSKA (reference sequence). CDR3 size: 16 residues. The CDR3 region has the DNA TGCAGTGCTAGAGATCGTCAGGGGAAACTCTCCTACGAGCAGTACTTC. Protein sequence: CSARDRQGKLSYEQYF.

This clonotype appeared many times. The chain links TRBV7-6 to TRBJ1-6; tentatively, D is TRBD1 (5 bases). The CDR3 runs to 17 residues. Trimming removed 3 bases at V and 3 bases at J, with 15 bases between. Germline V CDR1 and CDR2: SGHVS, FNYEAQ. CDR3 loop: CASSLGSTVNYNSPLHF. Here the CDR3 DNA reads TGTGCCAGCAGCTTGGGATCGACAGTCAACTATAATTCACCCCTCCACTTT.